Below are 12 T cell receptor beta chains sequenced from a single sample in a study of cytomegalovirus exposure and HLA in healthy donors. This PCR relied on a set of 60 Vbeta primers and 13 Jbeta primers. TCRdb's table, derived via immunoSEQ multiplex PCR, lists solely in-frame clones and lacks some. This sample yields around 120,000 clones, of which just under 85% are seen a single time; 2.5% to 3.5% belongs to the top ten. Sequencing was done on a sample of PBMCs. The receptors stem from a boy aged 2 to 10 in good health and CMV-seronegative.

This sequence joins TRBV2 and TRBJ1-1, with 7 bases matching TRBD1. CDR3 length equals 18 residues. The V gene end was trimmed by 2 bases and the J gene end by 3 bases; junction bases not matched to a gene: 15. Germline V gene data show CDR1 as SNHLY and CDR2 as FYNNEI. CDR3 sequence reads: CASSENRDSSARDTEAFF. The DNA for the CDR3 is TGTGCCAGCAGTGAAAACCGGGACAGCTCCGCCCGAGACACTGAAGCTTTCTTT. Together with reference TRBV2 and TRBJ1-1, the CDR3 gives the full variable domain: EPEVTQTPSHQVTQMGQEVILRCVPISNHLYFYWYRQILGQKVEFLVSFYNNEISEKSEIFDDQFSVERPDGSNFTLKIRSTKLEDSAMYFCASSENRDSSARDTEAFFGQGTRLTVV.

The chain links TRBV30 to TRBJ1-5; D uncertain. The germline V gene has CDR1 GTSNPN and CDR2 SVGIG (reference sequence). This CDR3 comprises 13 residues. V was clipped by 3 bases and J by 4 bases, with 10 bases between them. DNA for the CDR3: TGTGCCTGGAGCGTGCGGGATAATCAGCCCCAGCATTTT. Translating it yields CAWSVRDNQPQHF.

This clone was picked up a small number of times. This chain joins TRBV10-2 and TRBJ2-1, with a tentative D call TRBD2 (7 bases). The V and J ends lost 6 bases and 0 bases respectively, with 15 bases between them. Per germline, CDR1 WSHSY and CDR2 SAAADI. This CDR3 comprises 16 residues. The CDR3 coding sequence is TGCGCCAGCAGACTAGGGGGGGGAAGCTCCTACAATGAGCAGTTCTTC. Translated, it gives CASRLGGGSSYNEQFF.

Worth noting for this clone: A junction end diverges from the germline sequence, so it may reflect a read error. This rearrangement joins TRBV7-9 to TRBJ1-1, with D hard to call. CDR1 and CDR2 (germline): SEHNR, FQNEAQ (reference sequence). This CDR3 has 12 residues. The CDR3 DNA is TGTTCCAGCAGCTTCTCTAGTGAGGAAGCTTTCTTT. Translating gives CSSSFSSEEAFF.

The V gene is TRBV29-1, the J gene TRBJ2-3; the match to TRBD2 covers 7 bases. This CDR3 is built from 15 residues. Germline CDR1 SQVTM, CDR2 ANQGSEA. J lost 5 bases, V lost 1 base, and 9 bases had no gene match. Here the CDR3 reads CSVEVRGSPGDTQYF. As DNA, the CDR3 is TGCAGCGTTGAAGTGCGGGGGTCCCCGGGAGATACGCAGTATTTT.

The chain combines TRBV18 with TRBJ2-3; tentatively, D is TRBD2 (6 bases). V was clipped by 0 bases and J by 2 bases, with 12 bases between them. The CDR3 loop spans 16 amino acids. CDR1 is KGHSH, CDR2 LQKENI, per germline. The CDR3 region has the DNA TGTGCCAGCTCACCACCGTCTAGCGCTTTCACAGATACGCAGTATTTT. Translation gives CASSPPSSAFTDTQYF. Full variable domain (remainder filled in from reference TRBV18 and TRBJ2-3): NAGVMQNPRHLVRRRGQEARLRCSPMKGHSHVYWYRQLPEEGLKFMVYLQKENIIDESGMPKERFSAEFPKEGPSILRIQQVVRGDSAAYFCASSPPSSAFTDTQYFGPGTRLTVL.

This sequence joins TRBV4-1 and TRBJ2-1, with a weak D call TRBD2 (6 bases). The V end was cut by 1 base, the J end by 2 bases, with 15 bases between. This CDR3 has 17 residues. CDR1 and CDR2 (germline): MGHRA, YSYEKL. The CDR3 DNA reads TGCGCCAGCAGCCAAGGACCCGAGGAGGGCCCCTACAATGAGCAGTTCTTC. It specifies CASSQGPEEGPYNEQFF.

This chain connects TRBV10-3 to TRBJ1-3; no firm D call. Trimming cost V 2 bases and J 8 bases, with 19 bases left between them. The V gene's germline CDR1 is ENHRY and CDR2 SYGVKD. The CDR3 is 16 residues long. The CDR3 nucleotides are TGTGCCATCAGTGAGATGGCCAGCGGGATGTTGGACACCATATATTTT. Translating it yields CAISEMASGMLDTIYF.

This chain connects TRBV6-1 to TRBJ1-1; possible D gene TRBD1, 6 bases. This CDR3 is 16 amino acids long. V was clipped by 2 bases and J by 4 bases, with 17 bases between them. CDR1 and CDR2 from the germline V gene are MNHNS and SASEGT. In nucleotides, the CDR3 is TGTGCCAGCAGTGAATTGGAGGGGGGGATGAGCACTGAAGCTTTCTTT. Protein product: CASSELEGGMSTEAFF.

The count of this clone is one. The chain carries TRBV6-4 and TRBJ2-1; 11 nucleotides match TRBD1. Trimming removed 10 bases from V and 6 bases from J; junction bases left unmatched: 11. The CDR3 has 15 amino acids. Germline CDR1 is MRHNA and CDR2 is SNTAGT. CDR3 sequence reads: CATSPGQGAVNEQFF. Written as DNA, the CDR3 is TGTGCCACCAGCCCAGGACAGGGGGCCGTCAATGAGCAGTTCTTC.

The chain employs TRBV5-6 and TRBJ2-7, with 9 bases identical to TRBD2. The CDR3 loop spans 16 amino acids. In germline, CDR1 is SGHDT, CDR2 YYEEEE. V trimming: 4 bases; J trimming: 4 bases; junction bases outside the gene matches: 12. CDR3 nucleotides: TGTGCCAGCAGCCCTTCCCCTAGCGGGAACGTTTACGAGCAGTACGTC. Protein product: CASSPSPSGNVYEQYV.

The chain combines TRBV5-1 with TRBJ2-1, with TRBD2 matching 7 bases. The V gene end was trimmed by 3 bases and the J gene end by 7 bases; junction bases not matched to a gene: 10. The CDR3 runs to 15 residues. The V gene's germline CDR1 is SGHRS and CDR2 YFSETQ. CDR3 nucleotide sequence: TGCGCCAGCAGCTCCGGACTAGACAATTCAAATGAGCAGTTCTTC. Amino acids: CASSSGLDNSNEQFF.